This T cell receptor beta chain was found in a study of T cell responses to AZD1222 COVID-19 vaccine. In the study overall: The analysis combined second doses at about 4 or about 12 weeks. Study conclusions and caveats: Donors were largely white British and mainly female; clonal diversity was possibly underestimated.

A note on this clone: What it binds is unknown.

Data came from immunoSEQ multiplex PCR; TCRdb stores just in-frame clones and leaves some out. Of 150,000 to 200,000 clones in the sample, around nine tenths were seen once. The specimen was peripheral blood, collected on day 0 of AZD1222 vaccination. This TCR derives from an adult in good health.

The CDR3 region is CASSDGGYNEQFF. The DNA of the CDR3 is TGTGCCAGCAGCGATGGGGGGTACAATGAGCAGTTCTTC. V is TRBV11-3 and J is TRBJ2-1; D possibly corresponds to TRBD2 (6 bases). The CDR3 is made up of 13 amino acids. The V end was cut by 5 bases, the J end by 4 bases, with 9 bases between. Germline assignment: CDR1 SGHNT and CDR2 YENEEA.